Presented here are 10 T cell receptor beta chains from one specimen sequenced in a study of T cell responses to AZD1222 COVID-19 vaccine. Profiled with immunoSEQ multiplex PCR; TCRdb holds only in-frame clones, not every one. The repertoire holds around 70,000 clones, with around 83% as singletons. Source: peripheral blood, taken on day 0 of AZD1222 vaccination. These receptors originate from an adult in good health.

This clone was detected only once. This rearrangement joins TRBV11-2 to TRBJ2-1; D tentatively fits TRBD1 or TRBD2 (5 bases each). Germline V gene lookup returns CDR1 SGHAT and CDR2 FQNNGV. V was trimmed by 3 bases and J by 0 bases, leaving 9 bases between them. The CDR3 runs 15 residues. In DNA form, the CDR3 reads TGTGCCAGCAGCTTCCCAGGGAGCTCCTACAATGAGCAGTTCTTC. Translation gives CASSFPGSSYNEQFF.

The rearrangement joins TRBV27 to TRBJ2-7; 10 positions agree with TRBD1. V lost 6 bases, J lost 3 bases, and 8 bases stayed unmatched. Germline V gene data show CDR1 as MNHEY and CDR2 as SMNVEV (reference sequence). The CDR3 covers 15 residues. The CDR3 DNA reads TGTGCCAGCAGATTAGACAGGGGGCGCCTCTACGAGCAGTACTTC. This gives the protein CASRLDRGRLYEQYF.

This rearrangement joins TRBV7-2 to TRBJ2-5; TRBD2 matches at 10 bases. V trimming: 1 base; J trimming: 5 bases; junction bases outside the gene matches: 4. The CDR3 has 15 residues. Germline V gene data show CDR1 as SGHTA and CDR2 as FQGNSA. The CDR3 DNA is TGTGCCAGCAGCTTAGTCCCAGCGGGAGGGGAGACCCAGTACTTC. This sequence encodes CASSLVPAGGETQYF.

The chain links TRBV5-6 to TRBJ1-5; D not certain. Between the trimmed V and J ends, which lost 2 bases and 1 base, there was a span of 10 bases. This CDR3 has 15 residues. Germline V gene lookup returns CDR1 SGHDT and CDR2 YYEEEE. CDR3: CASSFLGTSNQPQHF. DNA for the CDR3: TGTGCCAGCAGCTTTTTGGGAACCAGCAATCAGCCCCAGCATTTT.

V gene TRBV4-1 combines with J gene TRBJ2-6; 10 positions match TRBD1. V shed 3 bases and J 2 bases; nucleotides not matched to a gene: 7. Germline V gives CDR1 MGHRA, CDR2 YSYEKL. CDR3 length: 18 amino acids. DNA for the CDR3: TGCGCCAGCAGCCAGATGACAGGGGGCGAGGCTGGGGCCAACGTCCTGACTTTC. Residues: CASSQMTGGEAGANVLTF.

The chain uses TRBV7-9 and TRBJ2-2; D unresolved. Germline CDR1 is SEHNR and CDR2 is FQNEAQ (reference sequence). V was cut by 2 bases and J by 7 bases, with 11 bases left in between. The CDR3 has 14 residues. In nucleotides, the CDR3 is TGTGCCAGCAGCTTATCTGGACGTAACGGGGAGCTGTTTTTT. It codes for CASSLSGRNGELFF. Full variable domain (remainder filled in from reference TRBV7-9 and TRBJ2-2): DTGVSQNPRHKITKRGQNVTFRCDPISEHNRLYWYRQTLGQGPEFLTYFQNEAQLEKSRLLSDRFSAERPKGSFSTLEIQRTEQGDSAMYLCASSLSGRNGELFFGEGSRLTVL.

This chain uses TRBV18 with TRBJ2-5, with D uncertain. Trimming cost V 3 bases and J 1 base, with 12 bases left between them. CDR3 length: 15 residues. Per the germline V gene, CDR1 is KGHSH and CDR2 is LQKENI. CDR3 DNA: TGTGCCAGCTCACCTCCCATGTCTCCCCAAGAGACCCAGTACTTC. This codes for CASSPPMSPQETQYF.

J is TRBJ2-5 and V is TRBV5-4, with 7 bases that match TRBD1. Germline assignment: CDR1 SGHNT and CDR2 YYREEE (reference sequence). The CDR3 contains 15 residues. The V gene end was trimmed by 2 bases and the J gene end by 2 bases; junction bases not matched to a gene: 6. The CDR3 sequence is CASSLETGTQETQYF. The CDR3 DNA is TGTGCCAGCAGCTTAGAGACAGGGACACAAGAGACCCAGTACTTC.

This chain links TRBV7-9 with TRBJ2-1; 13 bases are a match to TRBD2. Trimming took 3 bases from V and 6 from J; bases not matched to a gene: 5. CDR3 length: 16 residues. Looked up from germline, CDR1 is SEHNR and CDR2 is FQNEAQ (reference sequence). This CDR3 is CASSLTSGGISNEQFF. The CDR3 bases are TGTGCCAGCAGCTTGACTAGCGGGGGGATCTCCAATGAGCAGTTCTTC.

CDR3 sequence (DNA): TGTGCCAGCTCACCAATAAATCGGCGGGCAACAGTCCTAGAGCAGTTCTTC. Translating it yields CASSPINRRATVLEQFF. The V gene is TRBV18, the J gene TRBJ2-1; possible D gene TRBD2, 5 bases. The V and J ends lost 2 bases and 10 bases respectively, with 24 bases between them. Germline V gene data show CDR1 as KGHSH and CDR2 as LQKENI. This CDR3 contains 17 residues.